This T cell receptor (beta chain) was identified in a study of blood T cells in healthy people across ages. Study results and caveats: While age rose, TCR beta diversity per million T cells dropped in a roughly linear way.

Combining a sample-barcoded 5' primer with a J-beta primer mix, a second PCR ran for roughly 7 to 11 cycles. A template-switch adaptor that had 12 random nucleotides put a tag on each cDNA molecule. One entry per CDR3 protein, called by TCRdb with MiXCR from the 5' RACE reads. The table shows about 1.1 million distinct CDR3 sequences, with roughly two fifths occurring only once. This clonotype was seen more than once but under ten times. The target antigen is unknown. Isolation yielded PBMCs, at least 7 million per sample, in every case. The CDR3 has 14 residues. Deletions cut 2 bases from V and 1 base from J, with 8 bases between. Germline V gives CDR1 LGHDT, CDR2 YNNKEL (reference sequence).

Sequenced material: blood. The clonotype comes from a man younger than 30 in good health. J is TRBJ1-1 and V is TRBV3-1; D uncertain. DNA for the CDR3: TGTGCCAGCAGCCAATTTTCAGGGAACACTGAAGCTTTCTTT. Protein: CASSQFSGNTEAFF.